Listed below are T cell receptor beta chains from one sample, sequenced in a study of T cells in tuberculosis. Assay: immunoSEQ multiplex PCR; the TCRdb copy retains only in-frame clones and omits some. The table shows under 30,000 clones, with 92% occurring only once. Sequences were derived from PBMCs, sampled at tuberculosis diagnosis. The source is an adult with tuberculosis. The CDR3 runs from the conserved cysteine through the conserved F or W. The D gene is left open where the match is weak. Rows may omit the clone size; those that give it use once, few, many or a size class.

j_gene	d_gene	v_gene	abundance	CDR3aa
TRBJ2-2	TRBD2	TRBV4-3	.	CASSQDIAGGSGELFF
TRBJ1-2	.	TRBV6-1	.	CASSERSSYGYTF
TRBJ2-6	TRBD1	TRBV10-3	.	CAIRTDRGETGANVLTF
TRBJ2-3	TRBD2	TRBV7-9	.	CASSPGGTRNLAQYF
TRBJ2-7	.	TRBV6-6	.	CASSYGRSSYEQYF
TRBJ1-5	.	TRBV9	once	CASSVGGQPHQPQHF
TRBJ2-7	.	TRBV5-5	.	CASSHGTPMGEQYF
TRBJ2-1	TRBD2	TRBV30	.	CAWSSTRTSGIGNEQFF
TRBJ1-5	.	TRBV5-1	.	CASSLGDISNQPQHF
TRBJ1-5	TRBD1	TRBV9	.	CASSPGDSPGQPQHF
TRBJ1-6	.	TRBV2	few	CASRRLGDNSPLHF
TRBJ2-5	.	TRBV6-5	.	CASRGRWTQETQYF
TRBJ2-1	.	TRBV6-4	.	CASSRGNYNEQFF
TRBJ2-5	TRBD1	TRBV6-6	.	CASSPRDRRPRETQYF
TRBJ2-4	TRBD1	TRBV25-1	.	CASSDPGTGLAKNIQYF
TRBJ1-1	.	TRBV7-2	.	CASSLFRQIGPEAFF
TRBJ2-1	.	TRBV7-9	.	CASSFPAARYNEQFF
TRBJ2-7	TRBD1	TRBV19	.	CASSWTGGFYEQYF
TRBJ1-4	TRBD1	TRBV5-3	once	CARSLDTGAVEKLFF
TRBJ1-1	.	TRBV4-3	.	CASSQDSAGVGNTEAFF
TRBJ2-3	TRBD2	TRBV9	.	CASSAPTSGGATDTQYF
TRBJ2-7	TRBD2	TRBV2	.	CASSWTSGSYEQYF
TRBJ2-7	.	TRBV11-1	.	CASSSEGGDWTGIFEQYF
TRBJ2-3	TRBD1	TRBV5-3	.	CARSDLITGAVTQYF
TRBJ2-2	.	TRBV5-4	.	CASAEGVWDTGELFF
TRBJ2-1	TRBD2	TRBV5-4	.	CASSLSAGDYNEQFF
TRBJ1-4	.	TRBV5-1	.	CASSSGQPTNEKLFF
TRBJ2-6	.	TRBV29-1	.	CVGGVGANVLTF
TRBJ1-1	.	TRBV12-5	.	CASGLTHGGASTEAFF